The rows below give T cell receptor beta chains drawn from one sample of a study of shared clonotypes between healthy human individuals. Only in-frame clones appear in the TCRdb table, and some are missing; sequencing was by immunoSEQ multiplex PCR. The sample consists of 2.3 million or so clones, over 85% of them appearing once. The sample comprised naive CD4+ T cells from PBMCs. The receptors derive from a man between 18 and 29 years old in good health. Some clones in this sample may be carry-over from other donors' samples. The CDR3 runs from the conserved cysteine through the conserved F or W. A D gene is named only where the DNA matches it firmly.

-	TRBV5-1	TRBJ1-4	CASSLGGGGLTTNEKLFF	TGCGCCAGCAGCTTGGGCGGCGGGGGCCTAACAACTAATGAAAAACTGTTTTTT
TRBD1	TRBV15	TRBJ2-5	CATSRDRGTGQETQYF	TGTGCCACCAGCAGAGATCGGGGGACAGGACAAGAGACCCAGTACTTC
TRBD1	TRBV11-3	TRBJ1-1	CASSLKTSQGKAFF	TGTGCCAGCAGCTTGAAAACCTCACAGGGGAAAGCTTTCTTT
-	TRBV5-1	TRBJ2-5	CASSPGGGETQYF	TGCGCCAGCAGCCCGGGGGGCGGTGAGACCCAGTACTTC
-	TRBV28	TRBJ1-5	CASSPSGGRLQPQHF	TGTGCCAGCAGTCCCTCGGGGGGTCGGCTTCAGCCCCAGCATTTT
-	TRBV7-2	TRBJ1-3	CASSLAGGSGNTIYF	TGTGCCAGCAGCTTAGCGGGGGGTTCTGGAAACACCATATATTTT
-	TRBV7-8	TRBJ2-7	CASSAGINYEQYF	TGTGCCAGCAGCGCTGGGATAAACTACGAGCAGTACTTC
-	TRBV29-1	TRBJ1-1	CSVMGAAWGF	TGCAGCGTCATGGGGGCAGCCTGGGGTTTT
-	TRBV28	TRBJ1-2	CASSFSQGGSRGYTF	TGTGCCAGCAGTTTTTCGCAGGGTGGGTCGCGGGGCTACACCTTC
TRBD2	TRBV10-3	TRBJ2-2	CAISVQLAGGGTGELFF	TGTGCCATCAGTGTACAGCTAGCGGGAGGCGGGACCGGGGAGCTGTTTTTT